This T cell receptor (beta chain) appears in the sequencing data of a study of blood T cell repertoires in COVID-19. The overall study: Donors in the United States, Italy and Spain gave samples during acute or convalescent COVID-19. The analysed material was cDNA or gDNA that came from T cells, B-cell-depleted T cells, or PBMCs.

Per the study methods: Quantification of nucleated cells was approximated via reference gene primer amplification. The method was immunoSEQ multiplex PCR; TCRdb's version includes in-frame clones alone and lacks a portion of them. That table is the source of V, J and clone size, and D and trimming were worked out from the DNA. The sample includes about 57,000 clones, around 80% of them seen just once. V gave up 3 bases and J gave up 8 bases; unmatched junction bases: 2. Germline V gene data show CDR1 as LGHNA and CDR2 as YSLEER. The CDR3 length is 14 residues. The material sequenced was peripheral blood. The rearrangement links TRBV4-3 to TRBJ1-4; 11 bases are a match to TRBD1. The clonotype comes from a woman aged 55-75 years with acute or convalescent COVID-19. The CDR3 coding sequence is TGCGCCAGCAGCCAGGGACAGGGGGGAGAAAAACTGTTTTTT. This encodes CASSQGQGGEKLFF.